Below are 32 T cell receptor beta chains sequenced from a single sample in a study of CD8 T cells in Susac syndrome. It was with random hexamers that about 0.45 to 1 ug RNA was reverse transcribed. Each CDR3 protein gets one entry after TCRdb re-called the immunoSEQ multiplex PCR reads with MiXCR. The table has over 350,000 distinct CDR3 sequences, approximately 85% seen once. Source material: CD8+ T cells from PBMCs. The receptor source for this set is a human donor with multiple sclerosis.

This clonotype occurred a few times. The chain recombines TRBV7-9 with TRBJ1-5; TRBD1 matches at 9 bases. Looked up from germline, CDR1 is SEHNR and CDR2 is FQNEAQ (reference sequence). The ends lost 7 bases at V and 10 bases at J; junction bases unmatched: 5. The CDR3 totals 12 residues. CDR3 region: CASTDRGGPQHF. The CDR3 DNA is TGTGCCAGCACCGACAGGGGGGGACCCCAGCATTTT.

The chain is built from TRBV7-2 and TRBJ2-3; D gene unclear. CDR1 and CDR2 from the germline V gene are SGHTA and FQGNSA. With 4 bases removed from V and 7 bases from J, the gap between germline ends came to 6 bases. CDR3 length: 11 amino acids. Here the CDR3 reads CASSSSYTQYF. In nucleotides, the CDR3 is TGTGCCAGCAGCTCATCTTATACGCAGTATTTT.

The chain couples TRBV7-8 to TRBJ1-1, with 8 bases matching TRBD1. Trimming removed 5 bases from V and 3 bases from J; junction bases left unmatched: 5. This CDR3 has 14 amino acids. CDR1 and CDR2 from the germline V gene are SGHVS and FQNEAQ. Here the CDR3 DNA reads TGTGCCAGCAGCCCAGGGGGCCGATACACTGAAGCTTTCTTT. Encoded protein: CASSPGGRYTEAFF.

The table lists this clonotype with a few counts. The CDR3 protein is CASRGDSSPANEQFF. In DNA, the CDR3 is TGTGCCAGCAGGGGGGACTCATCTCCAGCAAATGAGCAGTTCTTC. V usage is TRBV6-5 and J usage is TRBJ2-1; a possible D gene is TRBD2 (6 bases). V was trimmed by 6 bases and J by 7 bases, leaving 19 bases between them. In germline, CDR1 is MNHEY, CDR2 SVGAGI. CDR3 length: 15 residues.

This clonotype has a handful of counts. V is TRBV5-1 and J is TRBJ2-5, with TRBD2 matching over 12 bases. Losses at the gene ends were 0 bases for V and 3 bases for J; bases not matched to a gene: 6. CDR3 length: 17 residues. Germline loops: CDR1 SGHRS, CDR2 YFSETQ. The CDR3, as DNA: TGCGCCAGCAGCTTGGGACTAGCGGGAGAAAATGAAGAGACCCAGTACTTC. It yields the protein CASSLGLAGENEETQYF.

The chain links TRBV30 to TRBJ2-3, with D tentatively TRBD2 (5 bases). The germline CDR1 and CDR2 sequences are GTSNPN and SVGIG (reference sequence). The CDR3 sequence is 12 residues long. The V end lost 6 bases, the J end lost 2 bases, and 9 bases lay between the germline ends. The CDR3 reads CACWEFTDTQYF. The CDR3 DNA follows: TGTGCCTGCTGGGAGTTCACAGATACGCAGTATTTT.

The chain has TRBV5-1 and TRBJ2-1; weak D call: TRBD2 (6 bases). CDR3 length: 17 residues. The V gene lost 0 bases and the J gene lost 6 bases, with 19 bases spanning the gap. Germline V gene sequence: CDR1 SGHRS, CDR2 YFSETQ. CDR3 residues: CASSLARREIRFNEQFF. For the CDR3, the DNA is TGCGCCAGCAGCTTGGCTAGGCGGGAAATACGATTCAATGAGCAGTTCTTC.

This chain connects TRBV12-3 or TRBV12-4 to TRBJ2-5; maybe TRBD2 (5 bases). The CDR3 runs 13 residues. Trimming pared 1 base from V and 7 bases from J, leaving 10 bases between. The CDR3 DNA sequence: TGTGCCAGCAGTTTAGAGAGTCGGGGGACCCAGTACTTC. It translates to CASSLESRGTQYF.

The chain has TRBV13 and TRBJ2-5; D gene ambiguous. This CDR3 spans 15 amino acids. V lost 4 bases, J lost 3 bases, and 15 bases lay in between. Germline CDR1 PRHDT, CDR2 FYEKMQ (reference sequence). In DNA form, the CDR3 reads TGTGCCAGCAGCTACACACCGACGGGCGAAGAGACCCAGTACTTC. This codes for CASSYTPTGEETQYF.

CDR3 amino acids: CASSQETSGSLETQYF. CDR3 DNA sequence: TGCGCCAGCAGCCAAGAGACTAGCGGGAGTTTAGAGACCCAGTACTTC. V usage is TRBV4-1 and J usage is TRBJ2-5; TRBD2 aligns across 12 bases. The CDR3 consists of 16 residues. Germline V gives CDR1 MGHRA, CDR2 YSYEKL. V lost 0 bases and J lost 4; bases outside the gene matches: 3.

V and J are TRBV4-1 and TRBJ2-2, with D hard to call. CDR3 size: 15 residues. Between the trimmed V and J ends, which lost 3 bases and 3 bases, there was a span of 11 bases. Germline V CDR1 and CDR2: MGHRA, YSYEKL. This chain's CDR3 is CASSQLQQDTGELFF. The CDR3 DNA reads TGCGCCAGCAGCCAGCTCCAGCAGGACACCGGGGAGCTGTTTTTT.

V and J are TRBV6-1 and TRBJ2-1; 11 nucleotides line up with TRBD2. The ends lost 10 bases at V and 5 bases at J; junction bases unmatched: 10. The germline CDR1 and CDR2 sequences are MNHNS and SASEGT. The CDR3 covers 15 residues. The CDR3 region has the DNA TGTGCCATACCCTGGACTAGCGGGTTGCACAATGAGCAGTTCTTC. Its translation is CAIPWTSGLHNEQFF.

This chain joins TRBV27 and TRBJ2-7, with D possibly being TRBD2 (7 bases). Looked up from germline, CDR1 is MNHEY and CDR2 is SMNVEV (reference sequence). The V and J ends lost 8 bases and 5 bases respectively, with 22 bases between them. The CDR3 spans 15 residues. DNA for the CDR3: TGTGCCAGCGGACTAGGACAGTCTATCGCGAACGAGCAGTACTTC. Protein product: CASGLGQSIANEQYF.

The V call is TRBV4-1, the J call TRBJ1-6; D gene unclear. With 4 bases removed from V and 5 bases from J, the gap between germline ends came to 15 bases. Germline CDR1 MGHRA, CDR2 YSYEKL. This CDR3 contains 16 residues. The CDR3 loop reads CASSPRGSQDNSPLHF. CDR3 coding DNA: TGCGCCAGCAGCCCCCGCGGCAGCCAGGATAATTCACCCCTCCACTTT.

Points on this clonotype: Relative to the germline gene, one junction end is altered; a read error may explain this. V and J are TRBV7-9 and TRBJ2-6; a weak D match, TRBD1 (5 bases). CDR3 length: 18 amino acids. The germline V gene encodes CDR1 SEHNR and CDR2 FQNEAQ (reference sequence). CDR3 bases: TGTGCCAGCAGTTCCACTGTGATCAGTGTCCCTGGGGCCAACGTCCAGACTTTC. This sequence encodes CASSSTVISVPGANVQTF.

V and J are TRBV10-3 and TRBJ2-7, with D perhaps TRBD1 (5 bases). CDR3 length equals 13 residues. Looked up from germline, CDR1 is ENHRY and CDR2 is SYGVKD. The V end lost 2 bases, the J end lost 3 bases, and 8 bases lay between the germline ends. CDR3 nucleotide sequence: TGTGCCATCAGTGAGACAGGCGACTACGAGCAGTACTTC. Translating gives CAISETGDYEQYF.

The genes are TRBV9 and TRBJ1-1, with D perhaps matching TRBD1 (5 bases). The CDR3 contains 15 residues. Per germline, CDR1 SGDLS and CDR2 YYNGEE. Trimming stripped 3 bases from V and 4 bases from J, with 16 bases between. CDR3 nucleotides: TGTGCCAGCAGCGAAGGGAATACGCAGGGCACTGAAGCTTTCTTT. Encoded protein: CASSEGNTQGTEAFF.

CDR3 sequence (DNA): TGTGCCAGCAGTTCAGAACGAGACATATGGCACATTCAGTACTTC. It codes for CASSSERDIWHIQYF. The rearrangement uses TRBV27 and TRBJ2-4; D remains unclear. The CDR3 is made up of 15 amino acids. Germline values: CDR1 MNHEY, CDR2 SMNVEV (reference sequence). V lost 4 bases and J lost 8, with 18 bases in between.

This chain joins TRBV7-9 and TRBJ2-3, with 7 bases identical to TRBD1. The trim removed 4 bases at V and 4 bases at J, leaving 8 bases unmatched. Germline V lookup: CDR1 SEHNR, CDR2 FQNEAQ (reference sequence). The CDR3 totals 15 residues. The CDR3 is CASSSRQGTSDTQYF. The CDR3 nucleotides are TGTGCCAGCAGCTCTAGACAGGGAACTTCAGATACGCAGTATTTT.

This clonotype is a singleton in its sample. The chain uses TRBV5-1 and TRBJ1-1; 9 bases align to TRBD1. Trimming took 6 bases from V and 1 from J; bases not matched to a gene: 1. The CDR3 runs 13 residues. CDR1 and CDR2 (germline): SGHRS, YFSETQ. CDR3 loop: CASTDRGNTEAFF. In DNA, the CDR3 is TGCGCCAGCACGGACAGGGGGAACACTGAAGCTTTCTTT.

V gene TRBV27 combines with J gene TRBJ2-1; either TRBD1 or TRBD2 may fit D (5 bases each). V was shortened by 5 bases and J by 10 bases, with 9 bases between the two germline ends. The germline V gene has CDR1 MNHEY and CDR2 SMNVEV (reference sequence). There are 11 residues in the CDR3. The CDR3 sequence is CASSRGVEQFF. The DNA for the CDR3 is TGTGCCAGCAGTCGAGGGGTCGAGCAGTTCTTC.

This chain joins TRBV19 and TRBJ2-7; TRBD2 agrees at 11 bases. Germline V gene sequence: CDR1 LNHDA, CDR2 SQIVND (reference sequence). Losses at the gene ends were 5 bases for V and 6 bases for J; bases not matched to a gene: 15. The CDR3 sequence is 17 residues long. CDR3 DNA sequence: TGTGCCAGTAGTGAAGATCGGGAACTAGCGGGAGAGGCCGAGCAGTACTTC. This codes for CASSEDRELAGEAEQYF. Looking up the rest from reference TRBV19 and TRBJ2-7 gives the full variable domain: DGGITQSPKYLFRKEGQNVTLSCEQNLNHDAMYWYRQDPGQGLRLIYYSQIVNDFQKGDIAEGYSVSREKKESFPLTVTSAQKNPTAFYLCASSEDRELAGEAEQYFGPGTRLTVT.

This clonotype was seen more than once but under ten times. V gene TRBV13 combines with J gene TRBJ2-7, with a weak D call TRBD1 (5 bases). V dropped 6 bases and J dropped 2 bases, with 17 bases sitting between them. The germline gives CDR1 PRHDT, CDR2 FYEKMQ (reference sequence). CDR3 length equals 15 residues. The CDR3 is CASSYDSHQAYEQYF. DNA for the CDR3: TGTGCCAGCAGTTACGACAGCCACCAGGCCTACGAGCAGTACTTC.

This rearrangement joins TRBV20-1 to TRBJ2-1; 7 bases are shared with TRBD1. This CDR3 region has 13 residues. V was clipped by 8 bases and J by 5 bases; unmatched bases: 9. CDR1 and CDR2 (germline): DFQATT, SNEGSKA (reference sequence). The CDR3 nucleotides are TGCAGTACTCCGGGGACAGAAGACAATGAGCAGTTCTTC. Amino acids: CSTPGTEDNEQFF.

The chain has TRBV4-1 and TRBJ1-1; D is undetermined. The CDR3 runs 18 residues. Germline CDR1 is MGHRA and CDR2 is YSYEKL. V was pared by 4 bases and J by 3 bases, with 24 bases between. DNA for the CDR3: TGCGCCAGCAGCCCGACCCCGGGAGCACATAGGTCGGACACTGAAGCTTTCTTT. Protein product: CASSPTPGAHRSDTEAFF.

This clonotype was observed a few times. The V call is TRBV27, the J call TRBJ2-3; D is uncertain. Germline V lookup: CDR1 MNHEY, CDR2 SMNVEV (reference sequence). This CDR3 contains 14 residues. Trimming took off 2 bases at V and 6 bases at J, with 12 bases between the two ends. CDR3 loop: CASSLGPPTDTQYF. In DNA form, the CDR3 reads TGTGCCAGCAGTTTAGGACCCCCGACTGATACGCAGTATTTT.

In this sample, this clonotype turned up once. The V and J genes are TRBV4-1 and TRBJ2-2; 7 positions match TRBD2. The V segment lost 0 bases and the J segment 4 bases; nucleotides outside the gene matches: 11. The CDR3 covers 18 residues. CDR1 and CDR2 from the germline V gene are MGHRA and YSYEKL. CDR3 sequence (DNA): TGCGCCAGCAGCCAAGAAAACGGTTGGCGGGAGTTCACCGGGGAGCTGTTTTTT. It encodes CASSQENGWREFTGELFF.

The chain has TRBV30 and TRBJ1-2, with TRBD1 matching 9 bases. The V gene end was trimmed by 8 bases and the J gene end by 2 bases; junction bases not matched to a gene: 6. This CDR3 spans 13 amino acids. Looked up from germline, CDR1 is GTSNPN and CDR2 is SVGIG (reference sequence). CDR3 sequence reads: CALTGGTNYGYTF. CDR3 coding DNA: TGTGCCCTGACAGGGGGGACCAACTATGGCTACACCTTC.

V and J are TRBV27 and TRBJ2-1; 12 bases are a match to TRBD2. The CDR3 sequence is 16 residues long. The J segment lost 6 bases and the V segment lost 2 bases, leaving 5 bases of the junction unmatched. Germline V lookup: CDR1 MNHEY, CDR2 SMNVEV (reference sequence). The CDR3 DNA is TGTGCCAGCAGTTTAGAGGGACTAGCGGGTTTCAATGAGCAGTTCTTC. It is translated as CASSLEGLAGFNEQFF.

The rearrangement links TRBV30 to TRBJ2-7; the match to TRBD2 covers 13 bases. Germline V lookup: CDR1 GTSNPN, CDR2 SVGIG (reference sequence). CDR3 length: 15 residues. With 3 bases clipped from V and 3 bases from J, the junction kept 5 bases outside the gene matches. Here the CDR3 reads CAWSLGTSGIYEQYF. In nucleotides, the CDR3 is TGTGCCTGGAGCCTCGGGACTAGCGGGATCTACGAGCAGTACTTC.

The table lists this clonotype with a count of one. This chain joins TRBV6-6 and TRBJ1-4, with D uncertain. The germline CDR1 and CDR2 sequences are MNHNY and SVGAGI (reference sequence). The CDR3 sequence is 11 residues long. Deletions cut 2 bases from V and 6 bases from J, with 1 base between. This chain's CDR3 is CASSYDEKLFF. The CDR3 DNA sequence: TGTGCCAGCAGTTACGATGAAAAACTGTTTTTT.

The V gene is TRBV5-4, the J gene TRBJ2-7; 8 bases fit TRBD2. CDR3 length equals 15 residues. Germline CDR1 and CDR2: SGHNT and YYREEE (reference sequence). J was trimmed by 5 bases and V by 4 bases; bases with no gene match: 11. CDR3 in amino acids: CASSPGLAATNEQYF. CDR3 nucleotide sequence: TGTGCCAGCAGCCCCGGACTAGCCGCTACCAACGAGCAGTACTTC.